This passage covers 11 T cell receptor beta chains from one sample sequenced in a study of blood T cell repertoires in COVID-19. Repertoires were generated with immunoSEQ multiplex PCR, while TCRdb's copy carries only in-frame clones and drops some. The table includes around 170,000 clones, around 82% detected once. Sequenced input: peripheral blood. The receptor set was obtained from a man younger than 35 with active or convalescent COVID-19.

The V call is TRBV18, the J call TRBJ1-4, with 9 nucleotides matching TRBD1. With 1 base clipped from V and 5 bases from J, the junction kept 8 bases outside the gene matches. This CDR3 has 17 residues. Germline values: CDR1 KGHSH, CDR2 LQKENI. This CDR3 reads CASSPLKTGTGNEKLFF. Here the CDR3 DNA reads TGTGCCAGCTCACCACTCAAAACCGGGACAGGGAATGAAAAACTGTTTTTT.

This clone turned up a few times. The chain employs TRBV7-3 and TRBJ1-2; D is possibly TRBD1 (5 bases). V was cut by 2 bases and J by 4 bases, with 8 bases left in between. This CDR3 is 13 amino acids long. CDR1 and CDR2 from the germline V gene are SGHTA and FQGTGA. The CDR3 reads CASSLGASYGYTF. The CDR3, as DNA: TGTGCCAGCAGCTTAGGGGCTAGCTATGGCTACACCTTC.

The chain is built from TRBV6-6 and TRBJ2-4, with D perhaps TRBD1 (5 bases). This CDR3 spans 17 amino acids. The V end was cut by 5 bases, the J end by 1 base, with 18 bases between. The germline V gene has CDR1 MNHNY and CDR2 SVGAGI (reference sequence). The CDR3 nucleotides read TGTGCCAGCAGTCCCATGGACACCCGACTCGCCAAAAACATTCAGTACTTC. Encoded protein: CASSPMDTRLAKNIQYF.

The chain joins TRBV11-2 to TRBJ2-1, with D possibly TRBD2 on 5 matching bases. The CDR3 consists of 16 residues. V was trimmed by 1 base and J by 7 bases, leaving 17 bases between them. Germline loops: CDR1 SGHAT, CDR2 FQNNGV. The CDR3 protein is CASSLVAGGPINEQFF. The CDR3 DNA follows: TGTGCCAGCAGCTTAGTGGCGGGCGGGCCCATAAATGAGCAGTTCTTC.

The chain is built from TRBV4-1 and TRBJ2-3, with unresolved D. V gave up 1 base and J gave up 0 bases, with 5 bases separating them. Germline V gene lookup returns CDR1 MGHRA and CDR2 YSYEKL. CDR3 size: 14 residues. CDR3 residues: CASSQGASTDTQYF. CDR3 in DNA: TGCGCCAGCAGCCAAGGGGCAAGCACAGATACGCAGTATTTT.

V is TRBV6-2 or TRBV6-3 and J is TRBJ2-1; no reliable D call. Trimming pared 2 bases from V and 8 bases from J, leaving 10 bases between. This CDR3 spans 13 amino acids. Germline loops: CDR1 MNHEY, CDR2 SVGEGT. CDR3 loop: CASSYAVRYEQFF. In DNA, the CDR3 is TGTGCCAGCAGTTACGCGGTTCGGTATGAGCAGTTCTTC.

The chain links TRBV3-1 (or the pseudogene TRBV3-2) to TRBJ2-6, with D perhaps matching TRBD1 (5 bases). Germline V gene data show CDR1 as LGHDT and CDR2 as YNNKEL (reference sequence). Trimming took 2 bases from V and 1 from J, leaving 12 bases between them. There are 17 residues in the CDR3. The CDR3 loop is CASSQSDSASGANVLTF. The CDR3 DNA is TGTGCCAGCAGCCAATCCGACAGTGCTTCTGGGGCCAACGTCCTGACTTTC.

This clone was counted a few times. The genes are TRBV7-2 and TRBJ2-1; tentatively, D is TRBD2 (6 bases). Germline CDR1 and CDR2: SGHTA and FQGNSA. Deletions cut 5 bases from V and 0 bases from J, with 8 bases between. The CDR3 loop spans 14 amino acids. The CDR3 sequence: CASSDGSSYNEQFF. Here the CDR3 DNA reads TGTGCCAGCAGCGACGGGAGCTCCTACAATGAGCAGTTCTTC.

The chain uses TRBV5-4 and TRBJ1-4; 7 bases match TRBD1. Germline V gene data show CDR1 as SGHNT and CDR2 as YYREEE (reference sequence). CDR3 length: 16 residues. J was trimmed by 0 bases and V by 2 bases; bases with no gene match: 4. The DNA for the CDR3 is TGTGCCAGCAGCTTCGACAGGGCTGCAACTAATGAAAAACTGTTTTTT. It encodes CASSFDRAATNEKLFF.

The chain couples TRBV2 to TRBJ1-4; 10 nucleotides line up with TRBD1. Germline assignment: CDR1 SNHLY and CDR2 FYNNEI. Unmatched junction bases numbered 5, after V lost 6 bases and J lost 7 bases. This CDR3 has 14 residues. The CDR3 sequence is CASRTGGAGEKLFF. CDR3 DNA: TGTGCCAGCAGGACAGGGGGCGCAGGTGAAAAACTGTTTTTT. Variable domain in full (rest from reference TRBV2 and TRBJ1-4): EPEVTQTPSHQVTQMGQEVILRCVPISNHLYFYWYRQILGQKVEFLVSFYNNEISEKSEIFDDQFSVERPDGSNFTLKIRSTKLEDSAMYFCASRTGGAGEKLFFGSGTQLSVL.

The chain joins TRBV6-5 to TRBJ2-7; weak D call: TRBD2 (5 bases). The germline V gene has CDR1 MNHEY and CDR2 SVGAGI. The CDR3 length is 11 residues. Trimming shortened V by 7 bases and J by 7 bases, and 11 bases separated the two germline ends. Written as DNA, the CDR3 is TGTGCCAGCACCGGGTCGGGGGAGCAGTACTTC. Protein sequence: CASTGSGEQYF.